This T cell receptor (beta chain) was recorded in a study of shared clonotypes between healthy human individuals. Study overall: A couple of women and a few men aged 18 to 49 made up the donors.

This CDR3 comprises 14 residues. Germline lookup yields CDR1 LNHDA and CDR2 SQIVND (reference sequence). V lost 9 bases, J lost 4 bases, and 16 bases lay in between. The test was conducted at deep level. Generated by immunoSEQ multiplex PCR, the TCRdb table keeps only in-frame clones and is missing some. The sample lists roughly 640,000 clones; over 65% were seen once. There are a few counts of this clone. It was into CD45RA+ naive and CD45RA-negative memory subsets that the CD4+ cells were split. Material: memory CD4+ T cells sorted from blood. Indicated subset: CD45RA-negative fraction. The chain employs TRBV19 and TRBJ1-5, with D possibly matching TRBD1 (5 bases). This receptor was taken from a woman aged 25-40 years in good health. In nucleotides, the CDR3 is TGTGCCAGCCCTGAGGGCAGGGTGAATCAGCCCCAGCATTTT. Translation: CASPEGRVNQPQHF.